The rows below give T cell receptor beta chains drawn from one sample of a study of brain T cells in children with intractable seizures. Only in-frame clones appear in the TCRdb table, and some are missing; sequencing was by immunoSEQ multiplex PCR. The sample lists about 5,200 clones, about 91% occurring once. The specimen was resected brain tissue, collected at surgery. The receptors originated from a boy under two years old with focal cortical dysplasia and intractable seizures. Each CDR3 is given with its conserved first and last residue. Each record gives: D gene, clone size, J gene, V gene, CDR3 length, CDR3 protein, CDR3 DNA. The D gene is left open where the match is weak. Clone size is given for some rows only: seen once, a few or many times, or a class if the clone is expanded.

>-|-|TRBJ2-2|TRBV7-3|16
CASRSGHYANTGELFF
TGTGCCAGCAGATCCGGTCATTACGCGAACACCGGGGAGCTGTTTTTT
>-|-|TRBJ2-1|TRBV5-1|14
CASSLALGVLEQFF
TGCGCCAGCAGCTTGGCCCTAGGGGTACTTGAGCAGTTCTTC
>TRBD1|-|TRBJ2-2|TRBV7-2|14
CASSGTAYTGELFF
TGTGCCAGCAGCGGGACAGCGTACACCGGGGAGCTGTTTTTT
>-|-|TRBJ2-3|TRBV5-6|17
CASSHLLSDGVTDTQYF
TGTGCCAGCAGCCACCTTCTATCGGACGGAGTCACAGATACGCAGTATTTT
>-|-|TRBJ2-3|TRBV4-1|20
CASSQRNENIRGRSGYTQYF
TGCGCCAGCAGCCAAAGGAATGAAAATATCAGGGGACGTTCAGGGTATACGCAGTATTTT
>TRBD1|-|TRBJ1-2|TRBV3-1/TRBV3-2|14
CASSHQQGAYGYTF
TGTGCCAGCAGCCACCAACAGGGGGCCTATGGCTACACCTTC
>-|-|TRBJ2-3|TRBV5-1|14
CASSPGLNTDTQYF
TGCGCCAGCAGTCCCGGTCTGAACACAGATACGCAGTATTTT
>-|-|TRBJ2-3|TRBV19|16
CASRGKSRTSTDTQYF
TGTGCCAGTAGAGGGAAATCGAGGACTTCCACAGATACGCAGTATTTT
>-|-|TRBJ1-2|TRBV18|15
CASSPLGRAGYGYTF
TGTGCCAGCTCACCCCTCGGCCGGGCGGGCTATGGCTACACCTTC
>TRBD2|-|TRBJ2-3|TRBV7-2|14
CASSVGLAVDTQYF
TGTGCCAGCAGCGTCGGACTAGCTGTAGATACGCAGTATTTT
>-|-|TRBJ1-3|TRBV14|16
CASSQVERGSGNTIYF
TGTGCCAGCAGCCAAGTCGAACGGGGCTCTGGAAACACCATATATTTT
>-|once|TRBJ1-5|TRBV19|15
CASSMGEAVSQPQHF
TGTGCCAGTAGTATGGGGGAGGCCGTCAGTCAGCCCCAGCATTTT
>TRBD2|-|TRBJ2-5|TRBV5-4|18
CASSLAFGSGRGQETQYF
TGTGCCAGCAGCTTGGCGTTTGGGTCCGGGAGGGGACAAGAGACCCAGTACTTC
>-|few|TRBJ1-2|TRBV27|13
CASSHNRRYGYTF
TGTGCCAGCAGTCACAACAGGAGATATGGCTACACCTTC
>-|-|TRBJ1-6|TRBV24-1|14
CATSDLQDNSPLHF
TGTGCCACCAGTGATTTACAGGATAATTCACCCCTCCACTTT
>-|-|TRBJ2-7|TRBV20-1|11
CSASIAYEQYF
TGCAGTGCTAGTATTGCGTACGAGCAGTACTTC
>-|large|TRBJ1-2|TRBV7-9|14
CASSLGRPAYGYTF
TGTGCCAGCAGCTTGGGGAGGCCCGCTTATGGCTACACCTTC
>-|-|TRBJ2-7|TRBV12-3/TRBV12-4|13
CASSPTGSYEQYF
TGTGCCAGCAGTCCGACAGGATCCTACGAGCAGTACTTC
>TRBD1|-|TRBJ1-2|TRBV5-1|14
CASSLDRGNYGYTF
TGCGCCAGCAGCTTGGACAGGGGTAACTATGGCTACACCTTC
>TRBD2|-|TRBJ2-1|TRBV5-5|15
CASSWDRALLAGQFF
TGTGCCAGCAGCTGGGACAGAGCCCTACTAGCGGGACAGTTCTTC
>-|-|TRBJ1-1|TRBV3-1/TRBV3-2|16
CASSLSLGRMNTEAFF
TGTGCCAGCAGCCTAAGCCTCGGACGGATGAACACTGAAGCTTTCTTT
>-|once|TRBJ1-6|TRBV5-6|17
CASSLGQSGSYNSPLHF
TGTGCCAGCAGCTTGGGACAGTCAGGCTCCTATAATTCACCCCTCCACTTT
>TRBD1|-|TRBJ2-5|TRBV5-4|15
CASRQDHRGTETQYF
TGTGCCAGCAGACAAGACCACAGGGGGACTGAGACCCAGTACTTC
>TRBD2|-|TRBJ2-7|TRBV28|17
CASSLLGLAGGQNEQYF
TGTGCCAGCAGTTTACTGGGACTAGCGGGAGGGCAAAACGAGCAGTACTTC
>-|once|TRBJ1-1|TRBV4-1|14
CASSHPGLNTEAFF
TGCGCCAGCAGCCATCCGGGACTGAACACTGAAGCTTTCTTT
>TRBD2|-|TRBJ2-2|TRBV6-2/TRBV6-3|20
CASSYPLDLAGVTPGGELFF
TGTGCCAGCAGTTACCCCCTCGACCTAGCGGGAGTAACCCCCGGCGGGGAGCTGTTTTTT
>-|-|TRBJ1-2|TRBV2|13
CASSVGGFFGYTF
TGTGCCAGCAGTGTGGGGGGGTTTTTTGGCTACACCTTC
>-|once|TRBJ2-7|TRBV6-5|12
CASSPLTYEQYF
TGTGCCAGCAGCCCCCTTACTTACGAGCAGTACTTC
>TRBD1|-|TRBJ1-2|TRBV6-5|14
CASGPIDRGFGYTF
TGTGCCAGCGGTCCCATTGACAGGGGGTTCGGCTACACCTTC
>TRBD1|-|TRBJ1-5|TRBV19|13
CASSIGTGGDQHF
TGTGCCAGTAGTATAGGGACAGGGGGGGACCAGCATTTT
>-|-|TRBJ2-5|TRBV3-1/TRBV3-2|14
CASSQDPRGETQYF
TGTGCCAGCAGCCAAGATCCTAGAGGCGAGACCCAGTACTTC
>TRBD1|-|TRBJ1-2|TRBV7-2|14
CASSLDGQGYGYTF
TGTGCCAGCAGCTTAGACGGACAGGGGTATGGCTACACCTTC
>TRBD1|-|TRBJ2-7|TRBV18|15
CASSIDREGSYEQYF
TGTGCCAGCTCAATAGACAGGGAAGGGAGCTACGAGCAGTACTTC